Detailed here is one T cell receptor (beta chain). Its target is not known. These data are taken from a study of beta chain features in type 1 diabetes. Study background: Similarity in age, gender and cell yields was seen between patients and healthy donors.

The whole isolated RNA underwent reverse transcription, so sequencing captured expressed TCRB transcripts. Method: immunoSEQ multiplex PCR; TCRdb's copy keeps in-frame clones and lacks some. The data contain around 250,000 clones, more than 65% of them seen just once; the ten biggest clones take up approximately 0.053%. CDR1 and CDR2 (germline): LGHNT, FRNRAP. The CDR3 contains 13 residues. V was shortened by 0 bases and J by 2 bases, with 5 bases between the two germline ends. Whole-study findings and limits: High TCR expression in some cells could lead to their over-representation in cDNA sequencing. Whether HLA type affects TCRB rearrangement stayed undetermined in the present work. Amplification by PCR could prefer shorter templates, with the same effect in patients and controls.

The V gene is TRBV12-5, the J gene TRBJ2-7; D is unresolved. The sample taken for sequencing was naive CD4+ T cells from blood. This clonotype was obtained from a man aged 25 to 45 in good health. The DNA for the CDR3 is TGTGCTAGTGGTTTGGTAATTCCCTACGAGCAGTACTTC. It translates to CASGLVIPYEQYF. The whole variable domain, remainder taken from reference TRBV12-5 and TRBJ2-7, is DARVTQTPRHKVTEMGQEVTMRCQPILGHNTVFWYRQTMMQGLELLAYFRNRAPLDDSGMPKDRFSAEMPDATLATLKIQPSEPRDSAVYFCASGLVIPYEQYFGPGTRLTVT.